Reported below is one TCR beta chain. What it recognizes is unknown. The investigators amplified TCR beta CDR3 regions from RNA transcripts. A first-round RT-PCR of the TCR CDR3 used the HTBI primer set. MiXCR, applied by TCRdb to the multiplex PCR reads, yields one record per CDR3 protein. The sample lists approximately 400,000 distinct CDR3 sequences, about a sixth occurring once. V gave up 0 bases and J gave up 1 base; unmatched junction bases: 2. The CDR3 runs 15 residues. Germline V lookup: CDR1 SGDLS, CDR2 YYNGEE. This entry belongs to a study of T cells in Graves' hyperthyroidism and ophthalmopathy. Whole-study findings and limits: A model using 13 V-J features told ophthalmopathy apart from stable hyperthyroidism.

Across 18 months, stable Graves' hyperthyroidism was marked by no progression to ophthalmopathy. Participants, patients aged 18 to 65, had newly diagnosed hyperthyroidism with a duration under 2 months. From approximately 9.5 ml of fresh peripheral blood, PBMCs were isolated. The genes are TRBV9 and TRBJ2-3, with 7 bases matching TRBD2. Material for sequencing was blood. The sequence was obtained from a woman aged 18-30 years with Graves' hyperthyroidism. This chain's CDR3 is CASSVESGGTDTQYF. The CDR3 bases are TGTGCCAGCAGCGTAGAAAGCGGGGGCACAGATACGCAGTATTTT.